This T cell receptor beta chain was sequenced during a study of beta chain features in type 1 diabetes. Study-level results: TCRB CDR3s from Type 1 diabetes patients were moderately but significantly shorter in all four CD4+ subsets. Patients with type 1 diabetes showed fewer VDJ junction insertions and more deletions. High TCR expression in some cells could lead to their over-representation in cDNA sequencing.

Remarks on this clone: The antigen is unknown.

The entirety of the isolated RNA underwent reverse transcription, so expressed TCRB transcripts were sequenced. The table came from immunoSEQ multiplex PCR; TCRdb's copy has only in-frame clones and leaves some out. Of roughly 290,000 clones listed, roughly 15% are singletons. CDR1 and CDR2 from the germline V gene are SGDLS and YYNGEE. V lost 0 bases and J lost 3, with 13 bases in between. The CDR3 contains 16 residues. The chain couples TRBV9 to TRBJ2-1; TRBD2 is a possible D gene (6 bases). This TCR was recovered from a man aged 18 to 30 with type 1 diabetes. Sequenced material: naive CD4+ T cells from blood. CDR3 amino acids: CASSVAGRSVYNEQFF. The CDR3 DNA is TGTGCCAGCAGCGTAGCCGGGAGATCGGTCTACAATGAGCAGTTCTTC.